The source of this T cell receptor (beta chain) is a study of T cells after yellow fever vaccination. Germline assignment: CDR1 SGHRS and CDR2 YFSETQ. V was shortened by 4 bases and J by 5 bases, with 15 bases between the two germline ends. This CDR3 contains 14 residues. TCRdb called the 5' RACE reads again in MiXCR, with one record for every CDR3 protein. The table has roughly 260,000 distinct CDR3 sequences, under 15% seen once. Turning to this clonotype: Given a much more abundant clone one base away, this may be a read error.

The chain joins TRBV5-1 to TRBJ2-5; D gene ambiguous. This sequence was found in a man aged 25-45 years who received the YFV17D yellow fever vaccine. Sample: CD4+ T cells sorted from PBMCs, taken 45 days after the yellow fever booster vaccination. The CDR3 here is CASSALEYDETQYF. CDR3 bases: TGCGCCAGCAGCGCGCTTGAATACGACGAGACCCAGTACTTC.